These 30 T cell receptor beta chains share one sample of origin, sequenced in a study of CD8+CD57+ T cells in acquired aplastic anemia. Both TCR beta VDJ combination and CDR3 sequence profiling were carried out. Genomic DNA was the template for this profiling. TCRdb called the reads again in MiXCR, with one record for every CDR3 protein. The sample includes 150,000 to 200,000 distinct CDR3 sequences, less than 50% of them seen just once. CD8+CD57+ cell expansion, shown by flow cytometry, had occurred in the patients selected for sequencing. Sequencing was done on a sample of sorted CD4+, CD8+, or CD8+CD57+ T cells (not recorded which) from PBMCs. The receptors derive from a human donor with aplastic anemia.

The chain carries TRBV15 and TRBJ1-2, with TRBD1 as a possible D gene (5 bases). Germline V CDR1 and CDR2: LNHNV, YYDKDF (reference sequence). The CDR3 covers 17 residues. V was clipped by 1 base and J by 0 bases, with 15 bases between them. CDR3 sequence reads: CATSRVGRGPANYGYTF. The CDR3 DNA reads as TGTGCCACCAGCAGAGTTGGTCGGGGACCGGCTAACTATGGCTACACCTTC.

There are many counts of this clonotype. The chain employs TRBV24-1 and TRBJ2-2; a weak D match, TRBD1 (6 bases). The CDR3 spans 15 residues. The ends were cut back, 5 bases at V and 6 bases at J, with 15 bases in the middle. The germline V gene has CDR1 KGHDR and CDR2 SFDVKD. The CDR3 coding sequence is TGTGCCACCAGTGCCAACCCACAGGGCGCCGGGGAGCTGTTTTTT. Its translation is CATSANPQGAGELFF.

In this sample, this clonotype turned up once. The chain has TRBV9 and TRBJ1-6; TRBD1 matches at 10 bases. CDR1 and CDR2 (germline): SGDLS, YYNGEE. This CDR3 spans 14 amino acids. Losses at the gene ends were 5 bases for V and 7 bases for J; bases not matched to a gene: 3. The chain's CDR3 is CASRKDRGNSPLHF. In nucleotides, the CDR3 is TGTGCCAGCAGAAAGGACAGGGGGAATTCACCCCTCCACTTT.

This clonotype was picked up many times. J is TRBJ1-6 and V is TRBV12-5; D remains ambiguous. CDR3 size: 13 residues. V lost 6 bases to trimming and J lost 5 bases, with 8 bases between them. Germline V gives CDR1 LGHNT, CDR2 FRNRAP. The CDR3 protein is CASGYGDNSPLHF. The DNA of the CDR3 is TGTGCTAGTGGCTACGGGGATAATTCACCCCTCCACTTT.

The CDR3 DNA sequence: TGTGCCACCAGTGACCGGACAGGCATAGGCAATCAGCCCCAGCATTTT. This codes for CATSDRTGIGNQPQHF. The genes are TRBV24-1 and TRBJ1-5; 7 bases are shared with TRBD1. J was trimmed by 2 bases and V by 4 bases; bases with no gene match: 7. Per germline, CDR1 KGHDR and CDR2 SFDVKD. CDR3 length equals 16 residues.

This clonotype occurred a few times. With a much larger clone just one base away, this may be a read error. This chain uses TRBV11-1 with TRBJ2-2; the D is unclear. V was trimmed by 6 bases and J by 0 bases, leaving 14 bases between them. CDR3 length: 16 amino acids. Germline V lookup: CDR1 SGHAT, CDR2 FQDESV (reference sequence). CDR3 sequence reads: CASSPPRLANTGELFF. CDR3 bases: TGTGCCAGCAGTCCACCGCGACTGGCGAACACCGGGGAGCTGTTTTTT.

This clonotype came up a few times. The V and J genes are TRBV10-3 and TRBJ1-6; D perhaps matches TRBD1 (5 bases). The CDR3 has 14 residues. Trimming removed 6 bases at V and 9 bases at J, with 15 bases between. CDR1 is ENHRY and CDR2 is SYGVKD in the germline V gene. The CDR3 nucleotides read TGTGCCATCAGCCCACAGGAGTTCAGTTCACCCCTCCACTTT. It yields the protein CAISPQEFSSPLHF.

This clonotype has at least ten counts. V and J are TRBV5-5 and TRBJ1-1, with 8 bases fitting TRBD1. V shed 4 bases and J 3 bases; nucleotides not matched to a gene: 8. Germline-derived CDR1 and CDR2 are SGHKS and YYEKEE (reference sequence). The CDR3 runs 15 residues. In DNA, the CDR3 is TGTGCCAGCAGCCGACAGGGGTTTGGGGACACTGAAGCTTTCTTT. As protein: CASSRQGFGDTEAFF. The full variable domain, its missing parts supplied by reference TRBV5-5 and TRBJ1-1, is DAGVTQSPTHLIKTRGQQVTLRCSPISGHKSVSWYQQVLGQGPQFIFQYYEKEERGRGNFPDRFSARQFPNYSSELNVNALLLGDSALYLCASSRQGFGDTEAFFGQGTRLTVV.

This rearrangement joins TRBV9 to TRBJ1-2; D is ambiguous. Germline V gene data show CDR1 as SGDLS and CDR2 as YYNGEE. The V gene lost 3 bases and the J gene lost 8 bases, with 8 bases spanning the gap. The CDR3 is 11 amino acids. The CDR3 DNA is TGTGCCAGCAGCGACCCCGCGGGCTACACCTTC. It is translated as CASSDPAGYTF.

This clonotype has a handful of counts. The chain joins TRBV20-1 to TRBJ2-1; maybe TRBD1 (6 bases). The germline CDR1 and CDR2 sequences are DFQATT and SNEGSKA (reference sequence). The CDR3 loop spans 12 amino acids. The V end was cut by 2 bases, the J end by 6 bases, with 8 bases between. CDR3 in DNA: TGCAGTGCTAGATCACAGGGCAATGAGCAGTTCTTC. This encodes CSARSQGNEQFF.

This clonotype was counted ten times or more. The chain links TRBV20-1 to TRBJ2-4, with 8 bases that match TRBD1. The CDR3 contains 15 residues. J lost 0 bases, V lost 5 bases, and 6 bases had no gene match. Germline V lookup: CDR1 DFQATT, CDR2 SNEGSKA (reference sequence). CDR3 in amino acids: CSAGGQVLAKNIQYF. The CDR3 DNA follows: TGCAGTGCTGGGGGACAGGTCTTAGCCAAAAACATTCAGTACTTC.

This clonotype came up many times. This chain links TRBV12-5 with TRBJ2-7; weak D call: TRBD2 (6 bases). Trimming cost V 5 bases and J 4 bases, with 12 bases left between them. CDR3 size: 13 residues. The germline CDR1 and CDR2 sequences are LGHNT and FRNRAP. The CDR3, as DNA: TGTGCTAGTGGTGCGTCGGGGGATTACGAGCAGTACTTC. It specifies CASGASGDYEQYF.

This chain uses TRBV20-1 with TRBJ2-5; 10 bases are shared with TRBD2. CDR3 length: 13 residues. V shed 7 bases, J shed 3 bases, and the junction held 5 bases outside the gene matches. In germline, CDR1 is DFQATT, CDR2 SNEGSKA (reference sequence). CDR3: CSEGLAGEETQYF. The CDR3, as DNA: TGCAGTGAGGGCCTAGCGGGGGAAGAGACCCAGTACTTC.

The rearrangement joins TRBV10-3 to TRBJ1-4; 7 bases map to TRBD1. The germline V gene has CDR1 ENHRY and CDR2 SYGVKD. The CDR3 is 15 residues long. The V and J ends lost 3 bases and 8 bases, in that order; junction bases with no gene match: 9. DNA of the CDR3: TGTGCCATCAGTGAATCAAGACAGGGCAAGGAAAAACTGTTTTTT. This translates into CAISESRQGKEKLFF.

This clonotype was observed at least ten times. V and J are TRBV7-2 and TRBJ2-1; D not certain. This CDR3 contains 13 residues. The V gene lost 2 bases and the J gene lost 5 bases, with 7 bases spanning the gap. The germline V gene has CDR1 SGHTA and CDR2 FQGNSA. The CDR3 DNA reads as TGTGCCAGCAGCTTAACCCTCAACAATGAGCAGTTCTTC. Its translation: CASSLTLNNEQFF. The full variable domain, with the rest looked up from reference TRBV7-2 and TRBJ2-1, is GAGVSQSPSNKVTEKGKDVELRCDPISGHTALYWYRQSLGQGLEFLIYFQGNSAPDKSGLPSDRFSAERTGGSVSTLTIQRTQQEDSAVYLCASSLTLNNEQFFGPGTRLTVL.

This chain connects TRBV15 to TRBJ1-2; D unclear. CDR3 length equals 13 residues. Trimming left V 5 bases short and J 7 bases short, with 14 bases between. Germline CDR1 is LNHNV and CDR2 is YYDKDF (reference sequence). CDR3 nucleotides: TGTGCCACCAGCCCATCGGCGGCCGCTGGCTACACCTTC. Translated, it gives CATSPSAAAGYTF. The full variable domain, in which reference TRBV15 and TRBJ1-2 provide the parts outside the CDR3, is DAMVIQNPRYQVTQFGKPVTLSCSQTLNHNVMYWYQQKSSQAPKLLFHYYDKDFNNEADTPDNFQSRRPNTSFCFLDIRSPGLGDTAMYLCATSPSAAAGYTFGSGTRLTVV.

This clonotype appeared many times. This rearrangement joins TRBV6-1 to TRBJ2-7; possibly TRBD2 for D (5 bases). The CDR3 is 14 residues long. Germline values: CDR1 MNHNS, CDR2 SASEGT. V was clipped by 6 bases and J by 0 bases, with 12 bases between them. CDR3 protein: CASRITGISYEQYF. Here the CDR3 DNA reads TGTGCCAGCAGAATAACGGGAATCTCCTACGAGCAGTACTTC.

The chain joins TRBV2 to TRBJ2-3, with 7 bases identical to TRBD1. Germline CDR1 SNHLY, CDR2 FYNNEI. Trimming at V came to 4 bases and at J to 6 bases, leaving 10 bases not matched to a gene. CDR3 length: 15 residues. The DNA for the CDR3 is TGTGCCAGCAGTGCACCGACAGGGCTGGCGGATACGCAGTATTTT. Its translation is CASSAPTGLADTQYF.

This clonotype was counted between two and nine times. This chain joins TRBV10-1 and TRBJ1-5; D gene uncertain. Trimming left V 1 base short and J 5 bases short, with 6 bases between. The V gene's germline CDR1 is WNHNN and CDR2 SYGVQD (reference sequence). This CDR3 has 13 residues. The chain's CDR3 is CASSELGDQPQHF. The CDR3 nucleotides are TGCGCCAGCAGTGAGTTGGGCGATCAGCCCCAGCATTTT.

This clonotype has only a few counts. The chain recombines TRBV10-3 with TRBJ2-2; 7 bases agree with TRBD2. CDR1 ENHRY and CDR2 SYGVKD come from the germline V gene. The V segment lost 9 bases and the J segment 2 bases; nucleotides outside the gene matches: 9. The CDR3 has 15 residues. CDR3: CAIQAAGLNTGELFF. CDR3 sequence (DNA): TGTGCCATACAAGCGGCGGGACTAAACACCGGGGAGCTGTTTTTT.

This clonotype was observed at least ten times. The rearrangement uses TRBV12-3 or TRBV12-4 and TRBJ2-2, with 9 bases fitting TRBD2. The CDR3 consists of 16 residues. The J segment lost 9 bases and the V segment lost 6 bases, leaving 14 bases of the junction unmatched. CDR3 sequence: CASRPPGLAGARELFF. The CDR3 region has the DNA TGTGCCAGCAGACCACCGGGACTAGCAGGGGCGCGGGAGCTGTTTTTT.

Many counts were recorded for this clonotype. The chain is built from TRBV6-1 and TRBJ2-2; 7 positions match TRBD1. This CDR3 has 14 amino acids. V lost 8 bases, J lost 1 base, and 4 bases stayed unmatched. CDR1 and CDR2 from the germline V gene are MNHNS and SASEGT. The CDR3 spells CASRQGGNTGELFF. The CDR3 DNA is TGTGCCAGCCGACAGGGTGGGAACACCGGGGAGCTGTTTTTT.

In its sample, this clonotype was seen many times. The chain couples TRBV9 to TRBJ2-2, with 10 positions matching TRBD2. V lost 2 bases, J lost 6 bases, and 4 bases stayed unmatched. CDR1 SGDLS and CDR2 YYNGEE come from the germline V gene. This CDR3 region has 15 residues. This CDR3 is CASSVLLAGPGELFF. DNA for the CDR3: TGTGCCAGCAGCGTTCTACTAGCGGGGCCCGGGGAGCTGTTTTTT.

The chain uses TRBV12-5 and TRBJ2-1; 15 bases fit TRBD2. The germline gives CDR1 LGHNT, CDR2 FRNRAP. V lost 7 bases to trimming and J lost 5 bases; unmatched junction nucleotides: 12. The CDR3 spans 18 residues. The CDR3 DNA follows: TGTGCTAGTGCCCTGGGACTAGCGGGAGGAGGGACCCACAATGAGCAGTTCTTC. Its translation is CASALGLAGGGTHNEQFF.

This clonotype was found many times. The genes are TRBV12-3 or TRBV12-4 and TRBJ1-5; D unresolved. This CDR3 has 14 residues. Trimming pared 6 bases from V and 0 bases from J, leaving 9 bases between. This CDR3 is CASSPWHSNQPQHF. The CDR3, as DNA: TGTGCCAGCAGCCCTTGGCATAGCAATCAGCCCCAGCATTTT.

This clonotype appeared once. The J gene is TRBJ2-3, the V gene TRBV7-8, with 9 bases that match TRBD2. The ends lost 3 bases at V and 4 bases at J; junction bases unmatched: 5. The germline CDR1 and CDR2 sequences are SGHVS and FQNEAQ. The CDR3 runs to 15 residues. CDR3 nucleotides: TGTGCCAGCAGCTTGCGGGGGGGCAGCGCAGATACGCAGTATTTT. Translation: CASSLRGGSADTQYF.

The genes are TRBV20-1 and TRBJ2-7; tentatively, D is TRBD1 or TRBD2 (5 bases each). Germline CDR1 DFQATT, CDR2 SNEGSKA (reference sequence). CDR3 size: 13 residues. Trimming left V 3 bases short and J 3 bases short, with 12 bases between. This CDR3 is CSASDGTSYEQYF. Written as DNA, the CDR3 is TGCAGTGCTAGTGACGGGACGAGCTACGAGCAGTACTTC.

This clonotype was recorded many times. The chain has TRBV20-1 and TRBJ2-5, with unresolved D. The CDR3 totals 10 residues. Trimming took off 2 bases at V and 5 bases at J, with 3 bases between the two ends. From germline, CDR1 is DFQATT and CDR2 SNEGSKA (reference sequence). This chain's CDR3 is CSARLETQYF. In DNA, the CDR3 is TGCAGTGCTAGACTGGAGACCCAGTACTTC.

The rearrangement joins TRBV2 to TRBJ2-3, with TRBD2 matching 10 bases. The CDR3 contains 19 residues. J was trimmed by 2 bases and V by 1 base; bases with no gene match: 12. The germline gives CDR1 SNHLY, CDR2 FYNNEI. The CDR3 bases are TGTGCCAGCAGTGAAGAAGCCTTTGTGACTAGCGGGCTCACAGATACGCAGTATTTT. The encoded protein is CASSEEAFVTSGLTDTQYF.

The chain uses TRBV7-4 and TRBJ2-1; the match to TRBD2 covers 12 bases. The CDR3 totals 15 residues. CDR1 SGHVT and CDR2 SQSDAQ come from the germline V gene. J gave up 8 bases and V 4 bases, and 6 bases lay outside the gene matches. CDR3 sequence: CASSSLAGGPDEQFF. The CDR3 DNA is TGTGCCAGCAGCTCCCTAGCGGGGGGGCCGGATGAGCAGTTCTTC.